These 26 T cell receptor beta chains were all obtained from the same sample, sequenced in a study of CD8+CD57+ T cells in acquired aplastic anemia. Patients chosen for sequencing had shown CD8+CD57+ cell expansion by flow cytometry. Genomic DNA templated the TCR beta VDJ and CDR3 profiling. MiXCR was run by TCRdb on the reads, yielding one entry per CDR3 protein. The repertoire holds over 150,000 distinct CDR3 sequences, with around 75% as singletons. Sequenced sample: sorted CD4+, CD8+, or CD8+CD57+ T cells (not recorded which) from PBMCs. The receptor source for this set is a human donor with aplastic anemia.

The chain employs TRBV6-2 or TRBV6-3 and TRBJ1-2, with no clear D. Trimming took 2 bases from V and 4 from J, leaving 8 bases between them. The CDR3 totals 13 residues. Germline CDR1 is MNHEY and CDR2 is SVGEGT. The CDR3 DNA follows: TGTGCCAGCAGTTACAGCAGCACCTATGGCTACACCTTC. This translates into CASSYSSTYGYTF.

The chain employs TRBV19 and TRBJ1-1; D is unresolved. Germline V gene sequence: CDR1 LNHDA, CDR2 SQIVND (reference sequence). The V and J ends lost 6 bases and 6 bases respectively, with 11 bases between them. The CDR3 consists of 12 residues. CDR3 nucleotide sequence: TGTGCCAGTAGGGGATTATATGCTGAAGCTTTCTTT. Translated: CASRGLYAEAFF.

This clonotype appeared a few times. The chain is built from TRBV24-1 and TRBJ2-7; 8 bases match TRBD1. The germline CDR1 and CDR2 sequences are KGHDR and SFDVKD. V dropped 5 bases and J dropped 6; count of bases not matched to a gene: 14. The CDR3 contains 16 residues. The CDR3 DNA follows: TGTGCCACCAGTGGGGCCAGCAGGGGGCCCCTCTCCGAGCAGTACTTC. This gives the protein CATSGASRGPLSEQYF.

This chain joins TRBV5-1 and TRBJ2-3; D is perhaps TRBD2 (6 bases). This CDR3 is 14 amino acids long. V shed 2 bases and J shed 2 bases, with 9 bases lying between them. Germline V lookup: CDR1 SGHRS, CDR2 YFSETQ. The CDR3 loop reads CASSFGDFTDTQYF. CDR3 bases: TGCGCCAGCAGCTTCGGGGACTTCACAGATACGCAGTATTTT.

This clonotype was observed a handful of times. The V call is TRBV7-8, the J call TRBJ2-3; TRBD2 matches at 14 bases. Losses at the gene ends were 6 bases for V and 4 bases for J; bases not matched to a gene: 6. From germline, CDR1 is SGHVS and CDR2 FQNEAQ. The CDR3 totals 16 residues. Written as DNA, the CDR3 is TGTGCCAGCAGTCAGGGACTAGCGGGAGCGGCAGATACGCAGTATTTT. It codes for CASSQGLAGAADTQYF.

The genes are TRBV5-1 and TRBJ2-7; TRBD2 might be the D (5 bases). V was shortened by 4 bases and J by 0 bases, with 11 bases between the two germline ends. Germline loops: CDR1 SGHRS, CDR2 YFSETQ. The length of the CDR3 is 14 residues. CDR3 in amino acids: CASSIGRGSYEQYF. The CDR3 nucleotides read TGCGCCAGCAGCATAGGACGGGGCTCCTACGAGCAGTACTTC.

The gene calls are TRBV10-2 and TRBJ2-2, with no clear D. Germline CDR1 reads WSHSY; CDR2 reads SAAADI. The CDR3 is made up of 13 amino acids. V lost 10 bases and J 5 bases, leaving 14 bases between the germline ends. The CDR3 DNA follows: TGCGCCACCATAGTCCTGGGGACCGGGGAGCTGTTTTTT. This encodes CATIVLGTGELFF.

For this clonotype: Germline is not matched at one junction end, which may reflect a read error. The V call is TRBV15, the J call TRBJ2-2; perhaps TRBD2 as D (6 bases). Germline loops: CDR1 LNHNV, CDR2 YYDKDF (reference sequence). The CDR3 contains 16 residues. CDR3 in DNA: TGTGCCACCAGCAGAGATATCGGGGATAGTGGCGGGAAGCTGTTTTTT. It specifies CATSRDIGDSGGKLFF.

This sequence joins TRBV10-3 and TRBJ2-3, with 7 bases that match TRBD2. Losses at the gene ends were 2 bases for V and 6 bases for J; bases not matched to a gene: 8. Germline values: CDR1 ENHRY, CDR2 SYGVKD. The CDR3 is 15 residues long. The CDR3 here is CAISEGGRSRDTQYF. CDR3 DNA: TGTGCCATCAGTGAGGGCGGGAGATCCCGCGATACGCAGTATTTT.

The chain couples TRBV5-1 to TRBJ2-5, with D possibly matching TRBD2 (5 bases). V was pared by 0 bases and J by 5 bases, with 14 bases between. Germline V gene data show CDR1 as SGHRS and CDR2 as YFSETQ. This CDR3 has 15 residues. The CDR3 spells CASSLGAPTGETQYF. CDR3 coding DNA: TGCGCCAGCAGCTTGGGAGCCCCGACGGGGGAGACCCAGTACTTC.

This rearrangement joins TRBV19 to TRBJ2-7, with D perhaps being TRBD1 or TRBD2 (5 bases each). Per germline, CDR1 LNHDA and CDR2 SQIVND (reference sequence). The CDR3 spans 17 residues. V gave up 9 bases and J gave up 7 bases, with 31 bases separating them. The CDR3 loop reads CASSHPDGTSLPGEQYF. CDR3 in DNA: TGTGCCAGCAGCCATCCGGACGGGACGTCCTTGCCAGGGGAGCAGTACTTC. The full variable domain, in which reference TRBV19 and TRBJ2-7 provide the parts outside the CDR3, is DGGITQSPKYLFRKEGQNVTLSCEQNLNHDAMYWYRQDPGQGLRLIYYSQIVNDFQKGDIAEGYSVSREKKESFPLTVTSAQKNPTAFYLCASSHPDGTSLPGEQYFGPGTRLTVT.

This sequence joins TRBV10-3 and TRBJ1-3; maybe TRBD1 (5 bases). Germline V gene sequence: CDR1 ENHRY, CDR2 SYGVKD. Trimming cost V 2 bases and J 4 bases, with 9 bases left between them. The CDR3 is made up of 14 amino acids. In DNA, the CDR3 is TGTGCCATCAGTGAGGGGGCCGAGGGAAACACCATATATTTT. Its translation: CAISEGAEGNTIYF.

In regard to this clonotype: No DNA is shown, since the ends of the CDR3 on it are uncertain; the CDR3 is the one TCRdb lists. The chain has TRBV12-3 or TRBV12-4 and TRBJ1-6; the table names TRBD1, a call not compared with the DNA. Inclusive of both ends, the CDR3 amounts to 15 amino acids. CDR3 amino acids: CASRVGHGNNSPLYF.

This chain uses TRBV29-1 with TRBJ2-1; D may correspond to TRBD1 or TRBD2 (5 bases each). The CDR3 totals 14 residues. Trimming removed 7 bases at V and 9 bases at J, with 22 bases between. Germline V CDR1 and CDR2: SQVTM, ANQGSEA. CDR3 protein: CSGWGSETRSEQFF. CDR3 coding DNA: TGCAGCGGGTGGGGGTCAGAAACACGTAGTGAGCAGTTCTTC.

The chain uses TRBV12-3 or TRBV12-4 and TRBJ1-5; weak D call: TRBD1 (5 bases). V was trimmed by 7 bases and J by 4 bases, leaving 14 bases between them. The CDR3 is 14 residues long. The CDR3 spells CASNSQGLNQPQHF. Written as DNA, the CDR3 is TGTGCCAGCAACAGTCAGGGTTTAAATCAGCCCCAGCATTTT.

This clonotype was counted at least ten times. V usage is TRBV10-2 and J usage is TRBJ2-7, with D unclear. CDR1 is WSHSY and CDR2 is SAAADI in the germline V gene. The CDR3 totals 14 residues. V gave up 6 bases and J gave up 3 bases, with 15 bases separating them. This chain's CDR3 is CASRSQDDLYEQYV. The DNA for the CDR3 is TGCGCCAGCAGGTCTCAGGACGACCTCTACGAGCAGTACGTC.

V usage is TRBV24-1 and J usage is TRBJ2-3, with 9 bases aligning to TRBD1. This CDR3 comprises 15 residues. The junction had 10 bases not matched to a gene; V was cut back by 9 bases and J by 4 bases. Germline CDR1 reads KGHDR; CDR2 reads SFDVKD. DNA of the CDR3: TGTGCCACCGCCGGGACAGGGAATATGGCAGATACGCAGTATTTT. It encodes CATAGTGNMADTQYF.

The CDR3 coding sequence is TGTGCCAGTAACGGTGCCGGAGGGAGACACGAGCAGTACTTC. Its protein is CASNGAGGRHEQYF. This sequence joins TRBV19 and TRBJ2-7, with D perhaps matching TRBD2 (6 bases). Germline V gene sequence: CDR1 LNHDA, CDR2 SQIVND (reference sequence). V gave up 7 bases and J gave up 5 bases, with 18 bases separating them. CDR3 length equals 14 residues.

V gene TRBV7-6 combines with J gene TRBJ2-2; 10 nucleotides agree with TRBD1. The ends lost 4 bases at V and 4 bases at J; junction bases unmatched: 3. The CDR3 runs to 15 residues. CDR1 and CDR2 from the germline V gene are SGHVS and FNYEAQ. The CDR3 loop is CASSYGQGGTGELFF. CDR3 coding DNA: TGTGCCAGCAGCTACGGACAGGGGGGCACCGGGGAGCTGTTTTTT.

Of note for this clonotype: No conserved phenylalanine or tryptophan ends this CDR3, so it is likely a read error. The chain is built from TRBV10-2 and TRBJ2-7, with TRBD2 matching over 10 bases. The junction had 4 bases not matched to a gene; V was cut back by 6 bases and J by 2 bases. Germline V lookup: CDR1 WSHSY, CDR2 SAAADI. This CDR3 region has 14 residues. CDR3 sequence (DNA): TGCGCCAGCAGGGAGAGCGGGAGGGCCTACGAGCAGTACATC. This sequence encodes CASRESGRAYEQYI.

This sequence joins TRBV24-1 and TRBJ2-5, with 7 bases matching TRBD1. The V and J ends lost 7 bases and 1 base, in that order; junction bases with no gene match: 8. Germline-derived CDR1 and CDR2 are KGHDR and SFDVKD. The length of the CDR3 is 15 residues. CDR3 amino acids: CATSHQNRGQETQYF. The CDR3 DNA reads as TGTGCCACCAGCCACCAGAACAGGGGCCAAGAGACCCAGTACTTC.

This clonotype was picked up one time. The rearrangement uses TRBV7-9 and TRBJ1-5, with no clear D. Deletions cut 5 bases from V and 9 bases from J, with 17 bases between. The CDR3 totals 14 residues. The germline CDR1 and CDR2 sequences are SEHNR and FQNEAQ (reference sequence). Here the CDR3 reads CASSLGTTKGPQHF. The CDR3 bases are TGTGCCAGCAGCCTGGGTACCACCAAAGGGCCCCAGCATTTT.

This rearrangement joins TRBV12-3 or TRBV12-4 to TRBJ2-7; D is unresolved. This CDR3 comprises 13 residues. V was cut by 3 bases and J by 2 bases, with 8 bases left in between. CDR3 sequence (DNA): TGTGCCAGCAGTTTTACAAGCCCCTACGAGCAGTACTTC. It encodes CASSFTSPYEQYF.

This sequence joins TRBV7-9 and TRBJ2-7; D may match TRBD1 or TRBD2 (6 bases each). There are 14 residues in the CDR3. The V gene lost 2 bases and the J gene lost 3 bases, with 11 bases spanning the gap. CDR1 is SEHNR, CDR2 FQNEAQ, per germline (reference sequence). The CDR3 sequence is CASSLLQGGYEQYF. CDR3 sequence (DNA): TGTGCCAGCAGCTTACTACAGGGAGGCTACGAGCAGTACTTC.

V gene TRBV15 combines with J gene TRBJ1-5; unclear D gene. Germline CDR1 and CDR2: LNHNV and YYDKDF (reference sequence). The CDR3 is 12 amino acids. The germline V and J ends were trimmed by 4 bases and 5 bases, with 6 bases remaining between them. The CDR3 DNA reads TGTGCCACCAGCAAGCCAGATCAGCCCCAGCATTTT. Its protein is CATSKPDQPQHF.

The V call is TRBV10-3, the J call TRBJ1-1, with TRBD1 matching 9 bases. Looked up from germline, CDR1 is ENHRY and CDR2 is SYGVKD. The CDR3 loop spans 16 amino acids. V shed 4 bases and J 1 base; nucleotides not matched to a gene: 7. DNA for the CDR3: TGTGCCATCAGTGTGGGGACAGGGCCGACGAACACTGAAGCTTTCTTT. Protein sequence: CAISVGTGPTNTEAFF.